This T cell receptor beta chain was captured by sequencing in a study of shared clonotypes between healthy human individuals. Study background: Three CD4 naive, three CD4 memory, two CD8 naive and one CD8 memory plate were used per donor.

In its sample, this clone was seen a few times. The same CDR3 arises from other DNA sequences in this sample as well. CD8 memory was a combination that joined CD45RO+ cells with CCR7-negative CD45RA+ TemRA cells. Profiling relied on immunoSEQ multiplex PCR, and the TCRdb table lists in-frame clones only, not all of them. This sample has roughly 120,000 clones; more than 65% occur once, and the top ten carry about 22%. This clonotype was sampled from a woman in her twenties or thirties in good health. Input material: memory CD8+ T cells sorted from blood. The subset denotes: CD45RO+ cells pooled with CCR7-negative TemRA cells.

In DNA, the CDR3 is TGTGCCAGCAGCGGACAGGGGGCGGGCAATCAGCCCCAGCATTTT. It encodes CASSGQGAGNQPQHF. The V and J genes are TRBV7-9 and TRBJ1-5; 11 bases are a match to TRBD1. CDR1 is SEHNR and CDR2 is FQNEAQ in the germline V gene (reference sequence). This CDR3 has 15 amino acids. Germline trimming cut 5 bases from V and 2 bases from J; bases unmatched to any gene: 2.